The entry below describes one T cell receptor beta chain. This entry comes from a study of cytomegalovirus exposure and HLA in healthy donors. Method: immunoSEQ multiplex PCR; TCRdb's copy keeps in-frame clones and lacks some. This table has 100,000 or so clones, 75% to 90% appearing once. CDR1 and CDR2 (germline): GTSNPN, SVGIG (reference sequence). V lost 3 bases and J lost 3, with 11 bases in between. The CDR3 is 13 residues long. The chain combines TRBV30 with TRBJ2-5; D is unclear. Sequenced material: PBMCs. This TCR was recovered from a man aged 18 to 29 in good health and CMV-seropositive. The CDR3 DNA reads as TGTGCCTGGAGCGCTCAGCAGGAAGAGACCCAGTACTTC. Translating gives CAWSAQQEETQYF.